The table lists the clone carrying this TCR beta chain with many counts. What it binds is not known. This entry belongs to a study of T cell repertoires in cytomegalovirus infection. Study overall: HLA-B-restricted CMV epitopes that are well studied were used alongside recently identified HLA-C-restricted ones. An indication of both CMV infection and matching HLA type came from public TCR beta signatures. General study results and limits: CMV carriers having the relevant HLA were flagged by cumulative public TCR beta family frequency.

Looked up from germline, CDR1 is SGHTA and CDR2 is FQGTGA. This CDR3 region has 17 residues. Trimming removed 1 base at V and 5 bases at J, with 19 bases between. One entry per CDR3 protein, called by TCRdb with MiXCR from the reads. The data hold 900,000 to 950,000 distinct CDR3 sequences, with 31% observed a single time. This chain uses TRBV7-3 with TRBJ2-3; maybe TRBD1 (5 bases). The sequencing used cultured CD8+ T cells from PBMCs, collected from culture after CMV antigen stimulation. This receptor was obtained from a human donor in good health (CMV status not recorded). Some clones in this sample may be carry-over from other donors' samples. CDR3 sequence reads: CASSLRGTQGWGDTQYF. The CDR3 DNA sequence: TGTGCCAGCAGCTTAAGAGGAACCCAGGGTTGGGGAGATACGCAGTATTTT.